The clone carrying this T cell receptor beta chain was recorded many times. Its antigen remains unidentified. The data were obtained in a study of regulatory T cells in long-lasting Graves disease. Broader study findings: The researchers studied only peripheral blood, not thyroid tissue. Favoring TRBV28, TRBJ1-2 and TRBJ2-5 was a feature seen in persistent disease. Relative to new patients (roughly 970), persistent patients exhibited greater sharing of public clonotypes (around 2,700).

According to the study, TCR beta libraries were built with iRepertoire HTBI primers and CDR3-region Arm-PCR. TCRdb passed the multiplex PCR reads through MiXCR, listing each CDR3 protein once. Of 400,000 to 600,000 distinct CDR3 sequences detected, 20% to 25% appear once; the ten largest clones hold around 7%. Documented time point: persistent/refractory GD, antithyroid drugs over 5 years with positive TRAb. There was RNA extracted from PBMCs, and the TCR library was made from it. Germline values: CDR1 DFQATT, CDR2 SNEGSKA (reference sequence). The V end was cut by 1 base, the J end by 0 bases, with 13 bases between. The CDR3 extends over 16 amino acids.

The chain links TRBV20-1 to TRBJ1-5; tentative D call: TRBD1 (5 bases). The sample consisted of peripheral blood mononuclear cells (PBMCs), taken when the disease was refractory, from a patient treated with antithyroid drugs. The sequence derives from a female donor with Graves disease. The CDR3 protein is CSARGGAGYSNQPQHF. DNA for the CDR3: TGCAGTGCTAGAGGAGGGGCAGGGTATAGCAATCAGCCCCAGCATTTT.